This T cell receptor (beta chain) comes out of a study of T cell responses to AZD1222 COVID-19 vaccine. The data were produced by immunoSEQ multiplex PCR, yet TCRdb's version contains in-frame clones alone and is incomplete. The data hold about 110,000 clones, with about nine tenths observed a single time. This CDR3 region has 16 residues. With 0 bases removed from V and 4 bases from J, the gap between germline ends came to 13 bases. Germline values: CDR1 MNHEY, CDR2 SVGEGT. V usage is TRBV6-2 or TRBV6-3 and J usage is TRBJ1-5; D may be TRBD1 (6 bases). The TCR comes from an adult who received the AZD1222 COVID-19 vaccine. The material sequenced was peripheral blood, taken 28 days after the second AZD1222 dose. This CDR3 reads CASSYSKAGANQPQHF. In DNA form, the CDR3 reads TGTGCCAGCAGTTACTCGAAGGCAGGGGCTAATCAGCCCCAGCATTTT.